Each of the 18 T cell receptor beta chains below was sequenced from the same sample in a study of vaccination and CD4 T cells after COVID-19 (dated 2022 in TCRdb). No cognate antigen is known for these TCRs. The treatment or condition label for this specimen denotes: roughly 10-day PBMC culture with coronavirus spike peptide pools or control peptides (ViraFEST assay). Library preparation used PCR. TCRdb records Illumina iSeq 100 as the sequencer. At the Johns Hopkins FTIC core, DNA from the cultured CD4+ T cells underwent TCR sequencing with the Oncomine TCR Beta short-read assay. TCRdb applied fastp at Q25 and MiXCR to the public reads, then kept only in-frame beta chains. CDR3 protein sequences are deduplicated, and each keeps its most common genes and DNA. The sample table records 15,000 or so distinct CDR3 sequences; about 53% of these occur just once. Of the sample, over 9% is held by the ten largest clones.

Sequences were derived from CD4+ T cells from blood, cultured in vitro, sampled before SARS-CoV-2 vaccination. All receptors derive from a human donor who had recovered from COVID-19.

This clonotype was observed a few times. The CDR3 coding sequence is TGTGCCAGCAGCCGTGCACCGGAGGTGGAGACCCAGTACTTC. Translated: CASSRAPEVETQYF. The gene calls are TRBV6-2 or TRBV6-3 and TRBJ2-5; TRBD2 is a possible D gene (5 bases). Trimming left V 6 bases short and J 5 bases short, with 16 bases between. The germline V gene encodes CDR1 MNHEY and CDR2 SVGEGT. This CDR3 region has 14 residues.

This clonotype was observed a single time. The gene calls are TRBV7-6 and TRBJ2-7; D possibly uses TRBD1 or TRBD2 (5 bases each). Germline CDR1 reads SGHVS; CDR2 reads FNYEAQ. V was trimmed by 1 base and J by 3 bases, leaving 7 bases between them. CDR3 length equals 13 residues. In DNA, the CDR3 is TGTGCCAGCAGCTTAGGAGGGGTCTACGAGCAGTACTTC. Translating it yields CASSLGGVYEQYF.

The V gene is TRBV6-1, the J gene TRBJ1-1; TRBD1 matches at 9 bases. The germline V gene encodes CDR1 MNHNS and CDR2 SASEGT. Losses at the gene ends were 7 bases for V and 4 bases for J; bases not matched to a gene: 4. The CDR3 totals 13 residues. The CDR3 reads CASIGTGRTEAFF. CDR3 coding DNA: TGTGCCAGCATCGGGACAGGGCGCACTGAAGCTTTCTTT.

This clonotype showed up just a few times. This chain links TRBV20-1 with TRBJ2-5; TRBD2 agrees at 13 bases. This CDR3 contains 14 residues. V lost 6 bases to trimming and J lost 5 bases; unmatched junction nucleotides: 6. In germline, CDR1 is DFQATT, CDR2 SNEGSKA (reference sequence). The CDR3 reads CSADTSGRAETQYF. CDR3 sequence (DNA): TGCAGTGCAGACACTAGCGGGAGGGCCGAGACCCAGTACTTC.

The chain couples TRBV7-2 to TRBJ2-1; TRBD2 agrees at 11 bases. The CDR3 has 14 residues. J lost 6 bases, V lost 10 bases, and 8 bases had no gene match. Germline CDR1 and CDR2: SGHTA and FQGNSA. DNA of the CDR3: TGTGCCACTCAGGGACTAGCGGCCTCCAATGAGCAGTTCTTC. Its protein product is CATQGLAASNEQFF.

V usage is TRBV20-1 and J usage is TRBJ2-5, with D unclear. This CDR3 is 15 amino acids long. Trimming removed 5 bases at V and 0 bases at J, with 16 bases between. Germline loops: CDR1 DFQATT, CDR2 SNEGSKA (reference sequence). CDR3 in amino acids: CSAPPQGTYQETQYF. The CDR3 DNA is TGCAGTGCTCCACCACAAGGCACTTACCAAGAGACCCAGTACTTC.

This clonotype was observed a handful of times. The rearrangement uses TRBV7-2 and TRBJ2-3; D perhaps matches TRBD1 (6 bases). Germline loops: CDR1 SGHTA, CDR2 FQGNSA. V shed 4 bases and J shed 0 bases, with 8 bases lying between them. The CDR3 contains 14 residues. CDR3 nucleotides: TGTGCCAGCAGCTCAGGACAGAGCACAGATACGCAGTATTTT. Amino acid sequence: CASSSGQSTDTQYF.

In this sample, this clonotype turned up a few times. This sequence joins TRBV6-1 and TRBJ2-7, with D uncertain. CDR1 and CDR2 (germline): MNHNS, SASEGT. Trimming shortened V by 7 bases and J by 6 bases, and 10 bases separated the two germline ends. This CDR3 has 11 residues. The CDR3 bases are TGTGCCAGCACAAGTTCGGGCGAGCAGTACTTC. Translation: CASTSSGEQYF.

This chain joins TRBV19 and TRBJ1-2, with unresolved D. CDR3 length equals 11 residues. V was shortened by 3 bases and J by 3 bases, with 2 bases between the two germline ends. Germline CDR1 LNHDA, CDR2 SQIVND (reference sequence). The CDR3 loop is CASSIDYGYTF. CDR3 bases: TGTGCCAGTAGTATCGACTATGGCTACACCTTC.

This clonotype was seen a few times. The chain joins TRBV6-1 to TRBJ2-5; D unresolved. Germline V lookup: CDR1 MNHNS, CDR2 SASEGT. V lost 2 bases, J lost 5 bases, and 15 bases lay in between. The CDR3 contains 15 residues. The CDR3: CASSERSDGRETQYF. The CDR3 DNA reads TGTGCCAGCAGTGAACGGAGTGACGGTCGGGAGACCCAGTACTTC.

V usage is TRBV6-2 or TRBV6-3 and J usage is TRBJ2-2; D ambiguous. Germline CDR1 and CDR2: MNHEY and SVGEGT. Trimming removed 2 bases at V and 0 bases at J, with 1 base between. CDR3 length: 13 amino acids. The CDR3 here is CASSYPNTGELFF. For the CDR3, the DNA is TGTGCCAGCAGTTACCCGAACACCGGGGAGCTGTTTTTT.

This rearrangement joins TRBV18 to TRBJ2-3; D not certain. This CDR3 comprises 14 residues. Trimming removed 3 bases from V and 0 bases from J, with 7 bases in between. Germline V gives CDR1 KGHSH, CDR2 LQKENI. The CDR3 DNA reads TGTGCCAGCTCACCCATAACAAGCACAGATACGCAGTATTTT. Encoded protein: CASSPITSTDTQYF.

This clonotype occurred a few times. The chain is built from TRBV7-2 and TRBJ2-2, with D unclear. V was cut by 0 bases and J by 8 bases, with 13 bases left in between. The CDR3 totals 15 residues. Germline lookup yields CDR1 SGHTA and CDR2 FQGNSA. The CDR3 nucleotides are TGTGCCAGCAGCTTAGCTTTAGGGCTTACGGGGGAGCTGTTTTTT. It encodes CASSLALGLTGELFF. Complete variable domain (other parts from reference TRBV7-2 and TRBJ2-2): GAGVSQSPSNKVTEKGKDVELRCDPISGHTALYWYRQSLGQGLEFLIYFQGNSAPDKSGLPSDRFSAERTGGSVSTLTIQRTQQEDSAVYLCASSLALGLTGELFFGEGSRLTVL.

The chain carries TRBV7-9 and TRBJ2-3, with D hard to call. CDR1 is SEHNR and CDR2 is FQNEAQ in the germline V gene (reference sequence). V lost 5 bases and J lost 6, with 9 bases in between. The CDR3 is 12 residues long. The CDR3 bases are TGTGCCAGCAGCCAAGAGGCTGATACGCAGTATTTT. Residues: CASSQEADTQYF.

V usage is TRBV6-1 and J usage is TRBJ1-6; TRBD1 matches at 11 bases. The CDR3 covers 17 residues. From germline, CDR1 is MNHNS and CDR2 SASEGT. The V gene end was trimmed by 5 bases and the J gene end by 8 bases; junction bases not matched to a gene: 11. The CDR3 bases are TGTGCCAGCAGTAGCCCCCCCGGACAGGGGGCTTATTCACCCCTCCACTTT. Amino acids: CASSSPPGQGAYSPLHF.

This clonotype was observed a handful of times. The chain employs TRBV2 and TRBJ1-5; 9 positions match TRBD1. This CDR3 comprises 14 residues. V dropped 5 bases and J dropped 5; count of bases not matched to a gene: 4. From germline, CDR1 is SNHLY and CDR2 FYNNEI. The chain's CDR3 is CASSRRTGDQPQHF. CDR3 bases: TGTGCCAGCAGTCGACGGACAGGGGATCAGCCCCAGCATTTT.

This clonotype was seen a few times. The chain recombines TRBV20-1 with TRBJ2-5, with D unresolved. Trimming took off 1 base at V and 4 bases at J, with 13 bases between the two ends. CDR1 and CDR2 (germline): DFQATT, SNEGSKA (reference sequence). The CDR3 loop spans 14 amino acids. CDR3 DNA sequence: TGCAGTGCTAGAGTGGCAGCAAGGGCAGAGACCCAGTACTTC. Amino acid sequence: CSARVAARAETQYF.

This chain connects TRBV7-3 to TRBJ2-3; 13 nucleotides agree with TRBD2. The ends lost 8 bases at V and 3 bases at J; junction bases unmatched: 5. CDR3 length: 15 residues. The germline CDR1 and CDR2 sequences are SGHTA and FQGTGA. The CDR3 DNA is TGTGCCAGCCGGACTAGCGGGAGTTTAACAGATACGCAGTATTTT. It is translated as CASRTSGSLTDTQYF.